The clone carrying this T cell receptor beta chain has just a few counts. A clone one base away is much larger, so this may be a read error. The team produced cDNA through 5'RACE using 10-nucleotide random UMIs. From 15-18 subjects, over 180 million TCR-beta sequences were obtained in each sequencing run. Via MiXCR, TCRdb re-called the 5' RACE reads, giving one row per CDR3 protein. The repertoire consists of 67,000 or so distinct CDR3 sequences, with roughly 13% occurring once and the leading ten covering under 5.5%. The sample is drawn from a study of neurological immune-mediated disorders. Germline V lookup: CDR1 MDHEN, CDR2 SYDVKM. Trimming removed 9 bases from V and 0 bases from J, with 15 bases in between. This CDR3 is 16 amino acids long. The sample's time point: longitudinal time-point 1 (baseline). Preparation of the unsorted libraries drew on 2 million PBMCs stored at -80 C.

The clonotype was recovered from a female donor with HTLV-1-associated myelopathy (HAM/TSP). The genes are TRBV28 and TRBJ2-6; D possibly uses TRBD1 or TRBD2 (5 bases each). The sample taken for sequencing was PBMCs. The CDR3 spells CARPGRITSGANVLTF. The CDR3 coding sequence is TGTGCCAGACCGGGACGGATCACCTCTGGGGCCAACGTCCTGACTTTC.